The 10 T cell receptor beta chains below come from one sample, sequenced in a study of OX40 agonist ivuxolimab in advanced cancers. The assay was immunoSEQ multiplex PCR, and TCRdb's table has in-frame clones only and misses some. This repertoire shows tens of thousands of clones, approximately 81% found once; its top ten account for under 30%. This material consisted of CD4+ or CD8+ T cells sorted from blood, taken in a trial of the OX40 agonist ivuxolimab. Receptors were obtained from an adult with an advanced solid tumor such as melanoma, head and neck, liver or kidney cancer.

The gene calls are TRBV27 and TRBJ1-5; D uncertain. The CDR3 loop spans 14 amino acids. V gave up 2 bases and J gave up 4 bases, with 9 bases separating them. Germline V gives CDR1 MNHEY, CDR2 SMNVEV (reference sequence). This CDR3 reads CASSLIGVNQPQHF. The CDR3 nucleotides are TGTGCCAGCAGTTTAATTGGAGTTAATCAGCCCCAGCATTTT.

The rearrangement joins TRBV15 to TRBJ1-5; D not resolved. The CDR3 is 15 amino acids. From germline, CDR1 is LNHNV and CDR2 YYDKDF (reference sequence). Between the trimmed V and J ends, which lost 4 bases and 8 bases, there was a span of 18 bases. DNA of the CDR3: TGTGCCACCAGCACAAAAAATAACATGGGTGAGCCCCAGCATTTT. Translation gives CATSTKNNMGEPQHF.

About this clone itself: Germline is not matched at one junction end, which may reflect a read error. This chain connects TRBV7-9 to TRBJ2-2; D is perhaps TRBD2 (6 bases). CDR3 size: 13 residues. CDR1 and CDR2 from the germline V gene are SEHNR and FQNEAQ (reference sequence). CDR3: CASSQGDSGELFF. In DNA, the CDR3 is TGCGCCAGCAGCCAAGGGGACTCCGGGGAGCTGTTTTTT.

This clone has a handful of counts. The genes are TRBV7-5 and TRBJ1-5. TRBV7-5 is a listed pseudogene. This CDR3 is built from 16 residues. CDR3 in amino acids: CARSDEGGGSNQPQHF. The CDR3 DNA reads TGTGCCAGAAGCGACGAAGGGGGGGGGAGCAATCAGCCCCAGCATTTT.

The genes are TRBV11-2 and TRBJ2-7; perhaps TRBD2 as D (6 bases). The V end was cut by 4 bases, the J end by 5 bases, with 15 bases between. In germline, CDR1 is SGHAT, CDR2 FQNNGV. The CDR3 runs to 14 residues. The CDR3 spells CASSSVVWGDEQYF. In DNA form, the CDR3 reads TGTGCCAGCAGCTCCGTGGTGTGGGGGGACGAGCAGTACTTC. The variable domain in full, with the rest retrieved from reference TRBV11-2 and TRBJ2-7, is EAGVAQSPRYKIIEKRQSVAFWCNPISGHATLYWYQQILGQGPKLLIQFQNNGVVDDSQLPKDRFSAERLKGVDSTLKIQPAKLEDSAVYLCASSSVVWGDEQYFGPGTRLTVT.

This clone was seen a handful of times. The rearrangement links TRBV4-3 to TRBJ1-1, with TRBD1 matching over 7 bases. Per germline, CDR1 LGHNA and CDR2 YSLEER. Germline trimming cut 4 bases from V and 8 bases from J; bases unmatched to any gene: 10. The CDR3 spans 14 residues. This chain's CDR3 is CASSPSGTALEAFF. For the CDR3, the DNA is TGCGCCAGCAGCCCATCCGGGACAGCCCTCGAAGCTTTCTTT.

The rearrangement uses TRBV27 and TRBJ2-2, with 8 bases identical to TRBD2. The CDR3 covers 20 residues. V lost 3 bases to trimming and J lost 0 bases; unmatched junction nucleotides: 15. Germline lookup yields CDR1 MNHEY and CDR2 SMNVEV (reference sequence). The CDR3: CASSFSLLIAGFSNTGELFF. CDR3 sequence (DNA): TGTGCCAGCAGTTTCTCGTTATTGATAGCGGGATTCTCGAACACCGGGGAGCTGTTTTTT.

CDR3: CASSHGTSGRYEQYF. The CDR3 DNA is TGTGCCAGCAGCCACGGGACTAGCGGGAGGTACGAGCAGTACTTC. V is TRBV11-1 and J is TRBJ2-7; 15 bases fit TRBD2. CDR3 length: 15 amino acids. Germline V CDR1 and CDR2: SGHAT, FQDESV (reference sequence). The J segment lost 4 bases and the V segment lost 5 bases, leaving 3 bases of the junction unmatched. Complete variable domain (other parts from reference TRBV11-1 and TRBJ2-7): EAEVAQSPRYKITEKSQAVAFWCDPISGHATLYWYRQILGQGPELLVQFQDESVVDDSQLPKDRFSAERLKGVDSTLKIQPAELGDSAMYLCASSHGTSGRYEQYFGPGTRLTVT.

V is TRBV7-2 and J is TRBJ2-7; D is unclear. Per germline, CDR1 SGHTA and CDR2 FQGNSA. V was pared by 1 base and J by 3 bases, with 16 bases between. This CDR3 has 16 amino acids. The CDR3 is CASSLEGYTGYYEQYF. The CDR3 nucleotides read TGTGCCAGCAGCTTAGAAGGGTACACGGGCTACTACGAGCAGTACTTC.

This clone has just a few counts. The chain combines TRBV5-6 with TRBJ1-1, with TRBD1 identical over 7 bases. The CDR3 spans 16 residues. CDR1 is SGHDT and CDR2 is YYEEEE in the germline V gene. J was trimmed by 4 bases and V by 1 base; bases with no gene match: 10. In DNA form, the CDR3 reads TGTGCCAGCAGCTTGTTCCTTTGGGCAGGGGGCACTGAAGCTTTCTTT. Its protein is CASSLFLWAGGTEAFF.